This T cell receptor (beta chain) originates from a study of CD8 T cells in ankylosing spondylitis. General study results and limits: Several highly homologous variants formed a TCR beta motif that appeared characteristic of ankylosing spondylitis blood.

This clonotype showed up just a few times. Its antigen is still unknown. The CDR3 loop spans 16 amino acids. V lost 8 bases and J 0 bases, leaving 22 bases between the germline ends. CDR1 is SQVTM and CDR2 is ANQGSEA in the germline V gene. TCRdb independently ran MiXCR on the 5' RACE reads; one entry per CDR3 protein. The profile shows 390,000 or so distinct CDR3 sequences, approximately 20% of them singletons. The chain carries TRBV29-1 and TRBJ1-1; tentatively, D is TRBD1 (5 bases). Sequenced material: blood, either unsorted or a sorted T cell fraction (not recorded which). This clonotype was sampled from a male donor with ankylosing spondylitis. The CDR3 bases are TGCAGCCCTTATTCTTGGGACCTAAGGCTGAACACTGAAGCTTTCTTT. It specifies CSPYSWDLRLNTEAFF.